The next 26 T cell receptor beta chains were all read from a single sample in a study of cytomegalovirus exposure and HLA in healthy donors. The assay was immunoSEQ multiplex PCR, and TCRdb's table has in-frame clones only and misses some. Of approximately 72,000 clones in the sample, 90% to 95% were seen once. Sequencing input: PBMCs. These TCRs come from a woman between 18 and 29 years old in good health and CMV-seronegative.

This chain connects TRBV6-6 to TRBJ2-3, with 10 bases fitting TRBD2. CDR3 size: 14 residues. The V gene end was trimmed by 7 bases and the J gene end by 2 bases; junction bases not matched to a gene: 3. In germline, CDR1 is MNHNY, CDR2 SVGAGI (reference sequence). CDR3 protein: CASKAGGYTDTQYF. The CDR3 DNA reads as TGTGCCAGCAAAGCGGGGGGGTACACAGATACGCAGTATTTT.

The rearrangement links TRBV5-1 to TRBJ1-5; TRBD1 is a possible D gene (5 bases). This CDR3 spans 17 amino acids. V lost 7 bases to trimming and J lost 8 bases, with 28 bases between them. Germline CDR1 SGHRS, CDR2 YFSETQ. This CDR3 reads CASRTQRRNGGSEPQHF. The CDR3 DNA follows: TGCGCCAGCCGAACACAAAGGAGAAACGGGGGTAGTGAGCCCCAGCATTTT.

This rearrangement joins TRBV7-2 to TRBJ2-3, with D tentatively TRBD2 (5 bases). This CDR3 is 14 amino acids long. Between the trimmed V and J ends, which lost 5 bases and 5 bases, there was a span of 14 bases. Germline values: CDR1 SGHTA, CDR2 FQGNSA. The CDR3 sequence: CASSPDWKIDTQYF. As DNA, the CDR3 is TGTGCCAGCAGCCCGGACTGGAAAATAGATACGCAGTATTTT.

J is TRBJ1-5 and V is TRBV28, with 8 bases identical to TRBD1. Trimming cost V 6 bases and J 2 bases; bases outside gene matches: 6. CDR3 size: 15 residues. Per germline, CDR1 MDHEN and CDR2 SYDVKM. CDR3: CASRSGQVGNQPQHF. DNA of the CDR3: TGTGCCAGCAGATCGGGACAGGTGGGCAATCAGCCCCAGCATTTT.

The V gene is TRBV7-9, the J gene TRBJ1-2; D is ambiguous. Trimming left V 0 bases short and J 3 bases short, with 17 bases between. The CDR3 covers 17 residues. The germline CDR1 and CDR2 sequences are SEHNR and FQNEAQ (reference sequence). The CDR3 is CASSLAGRPGSYYGYTF. For the CDR3, the DNA is TGTGCCAGCAGCTTAGCTGGAAGGCCGGGATCCTACTATGGCTACACCTTC.

The chain couples TRBV4-1 to TRBJ2-1; 9 positions match TRBD1. V was pared by 4 bases and J by 5 bases, with 6 bases of the junction left unmatched. The CDR3 has 15 residues. Germline CDR1 and CDR2: MGHRA and YSYEKL. The CDR3 nucleotides read TGCGCCAGCAGCCTACCCGGGACAGGGAACAATGAGCAGTTCTTC. Encoded protein: CASSLPGTGNNEQFF.

A single count supports this clone. The chain recombines TRBV11-2 with TRBJ2-2; no definite D call. The V gene lost 5 bases and the J gene lost 0 bases, with 13 bases spanning the gap. This CDR3 has 16 residues. Germline V gene sequence: CDR1 SGHAT, CDR2 FQNNGV. CDR3 sequence reads: CASSRGGFANTGELFF. The CDR3 DNA reads TGTGCCAGCAGCCGCGGCGGCTTCGCGAACACCGGGGAGCTGTTTTTT.

V usage is TRBV7-3 and J usage is TRBJ2-6; D not certain. Germline lookup yields CDR1 SGHTA and CDR2 FQGTGA. Trimming left V 2 bases short and J 4 bases short, with 3 bases between. There are 13 residues in the CDR3. The CDR3 spells CASSLPGANVLTF. For the CDR3, the DNA is TGTGCCAGCAGCTTACCGGGGGCCAACGTCCTGACTTTC.

This chain links TRBV6-1 with TRBJ2-1; 11 bases agree with TRBD2. Trimming at V came to 6 bases and at J to 4 bases, leaving 5 bases not matched to a gene. Germline assignment: CDR1 MNHNS and CDR2 SASEGT. The CDR3 is 15 residues long. Here the CDR3 DNA reads TGTGCCAGCAGACTAGCGGGGGTGAAATACAATGAGCAGTTCTTC. As protein: CASRLAGVKYNEQFF.

On this clone: Additional DNA sequences in this sample encode the identical CDR3. This sequence joins TRBV6-1 and TRBJ2-3, with 15 bases matching TRBD2. The length of the CDR3 is 15 residues. Germline V gives CDR1 MNHNS, CDR2 SASEGT. J gave up 6 bases and V 4 bases, and 2 bases lay outside the gene matches. Written as DNA, the CDR3 is TGTGCCAGCAGTGGGGGGACTAGCGGGGGGGATACGCAGTATTTT. It translates to CASSGGTSGGDTQYF.

The chain employs TRBV7-3 and TRBJ2-7; a possible D gene is TRBD1 (8 bases). Trimming stripped 5 bases from V and 7 bases from J, with 18 bases between. The CDR3 spans 14 residues. Germline V gene sequence: CDR1 SGHTA, CDR2 FQGTGA. The chain's CDR3 is CASSQQGGRGEQYF. As DNA, the CDR3 is TGTGCCAGCAGCCAACAGGGGGGGAGAGGGGAGCAGTACTTC. The complete variable domain, with remaining parts taken from reference TRBV7-3 and TRBJ2-7, reads GAGVSQTPSNKVTEKGKYVELRCDPISGHTALYWYRQSLGQGPEFLIYFQGTGAADDSGLPNDRFFAVRPEGSVSTLKIQRTERGDSAVYLCASSQQGGRGEQYFGPGTRLTVT.

The V call is TRBV9, the J call TRBJ2-5; TRBD1 matches at 9 bases. The CDR3 has 14 amino acids. Losses at the gene ends were 3 bases for V and 2 bases for J; bases not matched to a gene: 2. In germline, CDR1 is SGDLS, CDR2 YYNGEE. The CDR3 sequence is CASSAGQGQETQYF. The DNA for the CDR3 is TGTGCCAGCAGCGCCGGACAGGGGCAAGAGACCCAGTACTTC. The whole variable domain, remainder taken from reference TRBV9 and TRBJ2-5, is DSGVTQTPKHLITATGQRVTLRCSPRSGDLSVYWYQQSLDQGLQFLIQYYNGEERAKGNILERFSAQQFPDLHSELNLSSLELGDSALYFCASSAGQGQETQYFGPGTRLLVL.

The J gene is TRBJ2-7, the V gene TRBV10-3; 8 nucleotides agree with TRBD1. J was trimmed by 6 bases and V by 5 bases; bases with no gene match: 9. Germline lookup yields CDR1 ENHRY and CDR2 SYGVKD. This CDR3 spans 14 amino acids. The CDR3 coding sequence is TGTGCCATCAGTTGGACAGGGTCAGCGCGCGAGCAGTACTTC. Amino acid sequence: CAISWTGSAREQYF.

This rearrangement joins TRBV5-1 to TRBJ1-2; a possible D gene is TRBD1 (5 bases). The CDR3 runs 12 residues. V was cut by 4 bases and J by 6 bases, with 10 bases left in between. Germline loops: CDR1 SGHRS, CDR2 YFSETQ. The CDR3 DNA is TGCGCCAGCAGCCTTCCAGGGAATGGCTACACCTTC. Amino acid sequence: CASSLPGNGYTF.

Comment on this clone: The junction shows a germline mismatch at one end, possibly a read error. The rearrangement uses TRBV7-9 and TRBJ1-4; a possible D gene is TRBD1 (5 bases). From germline, CDR1 is SEHNR and CDR2 FQNEAQ (reference sequence). The CDR3 spans 14 residues. CDR3 amino acids: CASSLASGGEILFF. The CDR3 nucleotides read TGTGCCAGCAGCTTAGCGTCCGGGGGGGAAATACTGTTTTTT.

This chain uses TRBV6-1 with TRBJ1-2, with 8 bases fitting TRBD1. This CDR3 comprises 13 residues. From germline, CDR1 is MNHNS and CDR2 SASEGT. V dropped 6 bases and J dropped 8; count of bases not matched to a gene: 8. CDR3 region: CASRADRVEGYTF. In DNA form, the CDR3 reads TGTGCCAGCAGGGCGGACAGGGTGGAGGGCTACACCTTC.

DNA for the CDR3: TGTGCCAGCAGCACAGGGGGCGAGCAGTACTTC. Residues: CASSTGGEQYF. The chain employs TRBV28 and TRBJ2-7, with 8 bases aligning to TRBD1. The CDR3 consists of 11 residues. Trimming cost V 6 bases and J 6 bases; bases outside gene matches: 1. Germline lookup yields CDR1 MDHEN and CDR2 SYDVKM.

The gene calls are TRBV6-6 and TRBJ2-1, with 9 nucleotides matching TRBD2. After removal of 7 bases from V and 5 bases from J, the junction contained 6 bases not matched to a gene. Germline CDR1 reads MNHNY; CDR2 reads SVGAGI (reference sequence). The CDR3 has 14 amino acids. The CDR3 coding sequence is TGTGCCAGCATCCCCAGCGGGGGGAACAATGAGCAGTTCTTC. Its protein product is CASIPSGGNNEQFF.

This chain links TRBV14 with TRBJ1-4, with no clear D. Trimming shortened V by 4 bases and J by 2 bases, and 11 bases separated the two germline ends. Germline CDR1 is SGHDN and CDR2 is FVKESK. The length of the CDR3 is 15 residues. CDR3 DNA: TGTGCCAGCAGCCCCCATCTGGGCACTAATGAAAAACTGTTTTTT. Its translation: CASSPHLGTNEKLFF.

The rearrangement links TRBV2 to TRBJ1-5, with 10 bases fitting TRBD1. The CDR3 contains 15 residues. Looked up from germline, CDR1 is SNHLY and CDR2 is FYNNEI. J lost 7 bases, V lost 3 bases, and 6 bases had no gene match. CDR3 nucleotide sequence: TGTGCCAGCAGTGATCGGACAGGGGGAAAGCAGCCCCAGCATTTT. It specifies CASSDRTGGKQPQHF.

V is TRBV6-1 and J is TRBJ2-3, with 13 bases identical to TRBD2. With 4 bases clipped from V and 4 bases from J, the junction kept 2 bases outside the gene matches. This CDR3 is 15 amino acids long. Germline V gene sequence: CDR1 MNHNS, CDR2 SASEGT. CDR3 bases: TGTGCCAGCAGTGTCACTAGCGGGGGGGCAGATACGCAGTATTTT. Amino acid sequence: CASSVTSGGADTQYF.

CDR3 nucleotide sequence: TGTGCCAGCAATCCCCTAGGAAACCCGAGGAACTATGGCTACACCTTC. Residues: CASNPLGNPRNYGYTF. The V call is TRBV9, the J call TRBJ1-2; D ambiguous. The CDR3 loop spans 16 amino acids. Between the trimmed V and J ends, which lost 6 bases and 2 bases, there was a span of 20 bases. Germline CDR1 reads SGDLS; CDR2 reads YYNGEE.

V is TRBV18 and J is TRBJ2-1; 8 positions match TRBD2. CDR1 and CDR2 from the germline V gene are KGHSH and LQKENI. There are 14 residues in the CDR3. With V trimmed by 4 bases and J by 7 bases, 6 bases remained unmatched. CDR3 loop: CASSLTGTSNEQFF. The CDR3 nucleotides are TGTGCCAGCTCACTCACCGGGACTAGTAATGAGCAGTTCTTC.

V and J are TRBV5-1 and TRBJ2-7; a weak D match, TRBD1 (5 bases). V lost 6 bases and J lost 5, with 18 bases in between. The CDR3 is 14 residues long. In germline, CDR1 is SGHRS, CDR2 YFSETQ. CDR3 sequence (DNA): TGCGCCAGCACAGCGATATGGGGCGGCGACGAGCAGTACTTC. As protein: CASTAIWGGDEQYF.

The chain has TRBV11-2 and TRBJ1-1; no firm D call. Germline values: CDR1 SGHAT, CDR2 FQNNGV. This CDR3 has 11 amino acids. CDR3 bases: TGTTCGACGGAGGCGGACACTGAAGCTTTCTTT. Translating it yields CSTEADTEAFF.

The CDR3 nucleotides read TGTGCCAGCAGTGACACCTCCCGACAGGGTCCAAATTCACCCCTCCACTTT. It translates to CASSDTSRQGPNSPLHF. The chain links TRBV6-1 to TRBJ1-6; 7 positions match TRBD1. This CDR3 contains 17 residues. Germline trimming cut 3 bases from V and 7 bases from J; bases unmatched to any gene: 12. Germline CDR1 MNHNS, CDR2 SASEGT.